This T cell receptor beta chain appears in the sequencing data of a study of PD-L1 blockade in urothelial cancer. Profiling relied on immunoSEQ multiplex PCR, and the TCRdb table lists in-frame clones only, not all of them. Of about 130,000 clones in the sample, around 85% were seen once. As to time point: pretreatment peripheral blood. This clone was seen a few times. V was clipped by 6 bases and J by 6 bases, with 18 bases between them. The germline V gene has CDR1 LNHDA and CDR2 SQIVND (reference sequence). The CDR3 is 14 residues long. The chain joins TRBV19 to TRBJ2-7; possibly TRBD1 for D (5 bases). The sequence was obtained from a man in his fifties with urothelial cancer. Material: PBMCs, obtained around atezolizumab (anti-PD-L1) treatment. The CDR3 sequence: CASSPRVGNGEQYF. CDR3 coding DNA: TGTGCCAGTAGCCCCAGGGTGGGGAACGGCGAGCAGTACTTC. Combining the CDR3 with reference TRBV19 and TRBJ2-7 gives the whole variable domain DGGITQSPKYLFRKEGQNVTLSCEQNLNHDAMYWYRQDPGQGLRLIYYSQIVNDFQKGDIAEGYSVSREKKESFPLTVTSAQKNPTAFYLCASSPRVGNGEQYFGPGTRLTVT.